This T cell receptor beta chain was documented in a study of cytomegalovirus exposure and HLA in healthy donors (dated by TCRdb to 2016 to 2017). Context from the whole study: An earlier analysis of roughly 610 of the donors reported under 300 Gb of sequence data and 95 million to 120 million unique TCR beta sequences obtained from about 180 million T cells. The T cell repertoires of 666 subjects were profiled by immunosequencing and related to cytomegalovirus serostatus. Across about 380 genotyped donors of the cohort, an average of about 200,000 unique TCR beta nucleotide sequences per donor were sequenced, and around 19% of those sequences were non-productive. In the later analysis, no new phenotypic data were used to find candidate immune exposures; instead, reliance was placed on TCR beta sequences and their occurrence across donors. The genetic ancestry cluster associated with self-reported Caucasian donors included roughly 84% of the 300 to 400 genotyped donors. Donor age, sex, ethnicity and CMV serostatus were compiled alongside the repertoire data. The study aimed to test whether cataloging public T cell receptors could reveal signatures of past pathogen exposure. An early release that covered about 600 HLA-typed donors contained 250 to 350 gigabases of sequencing data and tens of millions of unique TCR sequences. Class I and class II HLA loci were covered by the typing at four-digit resolution. A few DR-DQ haplotypes were handled as single units for association and clustering because linkage in the cohort was strong. Every repertoire in the discovery cohort had been generated on one and the same sequencing platform. The number of donors typed differed by locus, with 629-630 for A, B, C, DRB1 and DQB1, around 520 for DQA1, about 610 for DPA1, and approximately 470 for DPB1. To decide whether each TCR beta V gene segment behaved as functional or pseudogenic, an earlier analysis of 587 of the donors relied on high-throughput TCR beta sequencing. To study patterns of TCR occurrence, a later analysis re-analyzed previously published TCR beta repertoires from more than 550 donors and added high-resolution HLA genotyping. A later genetic analysis took genome-wide SNP genotypes for about 55% of the 666 donors and used that subset as a discovery cohort. To predict cytomegalovirus infection status, the study combined high-throughput TCR immunosequencing, statistical association of individual TCRs with disease status, and machine learning. Besides the first cohort of 666 subjects, a separate validation cohort made up of 95 to 150 different subjects was used. The paper as a whole reports these results and caveats: A later analysis found that most CMV-associated TCR beta chains appeared HLA-restricted, with HLA associations seemingly driven largely by CMV exposure. Because some donors lacked HLA typing at each locus, the association tests relied only on the typed subset. A further reported finding was that TCR beta sequences accurately predicted the HLA-A and HLA-B alleles for most subjects in the first cohort. Most TCR sequences were seen in very few donors, while some public TCRs were found in many individuals. A cluster of highly shared sequence variants was judged likely to represent a technical artifact of the sequencing pipeline. In a later analysis, 16,951 TCR beta sequences were associated with specific HLA alleles at a false discovery rate of 0.05. In this cohort, only TCR beta chains were sequenced, and detectable features were limited by the absence of alpha or paired-chain data. The authors suggested that the approach could potentially be extended to other disease states and immunological phenotypes. In an earlier analysis of several hundred of the donors, most TCR beta V segments were observed in productive rearrangements about 90% or about 30% of the time, broadly matching IMGT annotations. The 87-base-pair reads could not distinguish some IMGT-functional V segments, including TRBV6-2 and TRBV6-3, so those segments were excluded. Correlated functional status among segregating V segments might be attributable to linkage disequilibrium, but an unknown experimental factor could not be ruled out. A later genetic analysis reported fewer N-insertions in productive TCRs among donors in an Asian-associated ancestry cluster than the roughly 700-donor mean. V-gene and J-gene trimming of TCR beta chains was associated with a missense DCLRE1C variant in a later genetic analysis, and the association was replicated in an independent cohort. In a later analysis, HLA-associated TCR beta chains showed more clonal expansion and lower generation probabilities than non-associated chains that were equally common. A total of about 150 TCR beta chains were listed by the study as associated with cytomegalovirus. CMV serostatus was the only immune exposure information available for the cohort. In a later analysis, several top co-occurrence clusters were reported to appear linked to parvovirus B19, influenza, CMV and Epstein-Barr virus. The classifier was reported to diagnose cytomegalovirus status with high specificity and sensitivity in both the original and validation cohorts. Presence/absence analyses assumed roughly uniform sequencing depth across donors, an assumption that may not hold. Assigning TCR associations to individual alleles was difficult when HLA alleles, especially DR and DQ, strongly co-occurred. A few of the identified cytomegalovirus-associated TCR beta chains were confirmed in vitro to be specific for cytomegalovirus antigens. In a later analysis, the rate of TCR association differed among HLA loci, with DRB1 alleles having the most associated TCRs and HLA-C alleles having the fewest. The earlier analysis of approximately 540 of the donors excluded roughly 17 rarely observed V segments, including chromosome 9 orphons, because counts were too low.

CDR1 is given as MNHNS and CDR2 as SASEGT, both from the germline V gene. There are 15 amino acids in the CDR3, from cysteine to phenylalanine inclusive. Only the CDR3 part of the read is kept: 45 bases, read in frame from the first base. Compared with germline, V lacks 6 bases and J lacks 2 bases; bases without a gene match: 7. Receptor amplification or capture employed the immunoSEQ multiplex PCR assay. For the multiplex PCR, a mixture combining 60 forward primers for TCR Vbeta segments and 13 reverse primers for TCR Jbeta segments was used. The CDR3 region of rearranged TCR beta genes was amplified from genomic DNA by a multiplex PCR assay. On the Illumina HiSeq System, the amplified TCR beta libraries were sequenced as 87-base-pair reads. As for the authors' bioinformatics: In a later analysis, tens of millions of unique TCR beta chains were counted across the roughly 700 repertoires, and roughly 10 million of these chains were shared by at least two donors. A nearest-neighbor algorithm error-corrected the raw reads and collapsed the reads into unique sequences, merging closely related sequences to remove PCR and sequencing errors. Alignment of CDR3 sequences to IMGT reference sequences was used to assign V, D and J gene segments. For a sequence to be retained, a match of at least six nucleotides to both a V gene segment and a J gene segment was required. Rearrangements were called productive when the CDR3 lacked stop codons and stayed in frame with V and J; all others were non-productive. CDR3 was defined by IMGT convention, running from the second conserved V-encoded cysteine to the conserved J-encoded phenylalanine. The earlier analysis of roughly 590 of the donors excluded sequences that lacked an unambiguous match to a single V gene segment. An earlier analysis of 587 of the donors classified V segments as functional when productive rearrangements were above 56.7% and as segregating when the standard deviation between donors was above 5%. A statistical classification framework was built for diagnosing cytomegalovirus status from the catalog of TCR beta chain sequences. A later analysis assigned V and J genes by comparing TCR nucleotide sequences with IMGT/GENE-DB human TR gene sequences. In a later analysis, CDR3 sequences and most-parsimonious VDJ recombination scenarios were assigned using the TCRdist pipeline. In a later analysis, each TCR beta chain was defined by its CDR3 amino acid sequence together with its V-gene family, and reads lacking a unique V-gene family were excluded. To address suspected cross-contamination and a sequencing artifact, a later analysis removed around 590 highly shared, low-generation-probability nucleotide sequences. In a later analysis, a clonal expansion index for each public chain was calculated from normalized within-repertoire ranks of inferred template counts. In a later analysis, generation probabilities were computed using a VDJ recombination model fitted to out-of-frame rearrangements, and the results were checked against IGoR. In a later analysis, TCR-TCR, TCR-HLA and TCR-CMV co-occurrence was scored with hypergeometric tests, and a repertoire-size bias correction was applied to TCR pairs. To estimate false discovery rates, a later analysis permuted the HLA or CMV assignments 20 times. A later analysis grouped co-occurring TCRs with DBSCAN, adding TCRdist sequence similarity when clustering within HLA-allele-positive subsets. Repertoires with fewer than 30,000 or more than 120,000 public chains, plus five repertoires with anomalous nucleotide sharing, were excluded from co-occurrence clustering. TCRdb mirrors the immuneACCESS table, restricted to in-frame sequences. Some clones are absent from its copies; in checked studies, under half trace to an unresolved V gene, and the reason for the others is unknown. V, J and clone size reflect that table, while D and trimming were determined from the DNA. This sample comprises 200,000 or so clones, roughly 83% of them detected only once. Just over 1.4% of the sample is held by the ten biggest clonotypes.

With regard to this clone: No antigen is known for it. No base-level quality is on record; no much larger clone is a single base apart.

The cohort comprised 666 healthy bone marrow donors. All cohort members were sampled while nominally healthy, although unrecorded immune exposures were likely present. The donor was CMV seronegative and belonged to the group of around 350 seronegative cohort members. Every donor gave a peripheral blood sample, and the peripheral blood mononuclear cells from that sample were used for TCR beta sequencing. Genomic DNA extraction from the blood cell samples was performed with the Qiagen DNeasy Blood Extraction Kit. The clonotype was recovered from a girl aged 10 to 17 in good health and CMV-seronegative. The sequencing input was PBMCs. The sequence links TRBV6-1 to TRBJ2-7, with TRBD1 matching 10 junction bases. The sequence in DNA is TGTGCCAGCAGGGGGGTGGACAGGGGGACCTACGAGCAGTACTTC. Its translation reads: CASRGVDRGTYEQYF.